Listed here are 15 T cell receptor beta chains from one sample, sequenced in a study of graft-versus-host responses after intestinal transplantation. Processing of graft tissue released intraepithelial and lamina propria lymphocytes. Sequencing used immunoSEQ multiplex PCR; TCRdb keeps in-frame clones, though not all of them. Of approximately 10,000 clones listed, 70% to 85% are singletons. The sample consisted of ileum tissue, taken 142 days after intestinal transplantation. These receptors were collected from a human patient who received an intestinal transplant, so some T cells may come from the graft donor.

This clone was counted between two and nine times. In DNA, the CDR3 is TGTGCCAGCAGCTTAGCGAGTGTGCAGTACTTC. Its protein is CASSLASVQYF. This chain joins TRBV7-2 and TRBJ2-7; D is undetermined. With 0 bases removed from V and 9 bases from J, the gap between germline ends came to 6 bases. There are 11 residues in the CDR3. The germline V gene encodes CDR1 SGHTA and CDR2 FQGNSA.

This clone has only one observation. The chain carries TRBV6-5 and TRBJ1-1, with 7 bases matching TRBD1. Germline lookup yields CDR1 MNHEY and CDR2 SVGAGI. Trimming at V came to 6 bases and at J to 4 bases, leaving 8 bases not matched to a gene. CDR3 length: 14 residues. The CDR3 DNA sequence: TGTGCCAGCAGACTTGGACAGGACGGCACTGAAGCTTTCTTT. This gives the protein CASRLGQDGTEAFF.

This chain uses TRBV28 with TRBJ2-3; TRBD1 might be the D (5 bases). The V and J ends lost 1 base and 0 bases respectively, with 14 bases between them. This CDR3 is built from 17 residues. Germline loops: CDR1 MDHEN, CDR2 SYDVKM. The DNA for the CDR3 is TGTGCCAGCAGTTTATCGGAGATGACAGTTAGCACAGATACGCAGTATTTT. Translated, it gives CASSLSEMTVSTDTQYF.

The chain has TRBV19 and TRBJ2-1; the match to TRBD2 covers 7 bases. CDR1 LNHDA and CDR2 SQIVND come from the germline V gene (reference sequence). The J segment lost 0 bases and the V segment lost 3 bases, leaving 11 bases of the junction unmatched. The CDR3 is 18 amino acids. The CDR3 reads CASSMRWGGPSSYNEQFF. CDR3 nucleotides: TGTGCCAGTAGTATGAGGTGGGGGGGACCCAGCTCCTACAATGAGCAGTTCTTC.

This chain uses TRBV27 with TRBJ2-1; 12 bases align to TRBD2. CDR1 MNHEY and CDR2 SMNVEV come from the germline V gene (reference sequence). The J segment lost 7 bases and the V segment lost 8 bases, leaving 9 bases of the junction unmatched. The CDR3 is 15 residues long. The CDR3 loop is CASANGLAGINEQFF. The CDR3 nucleotides read TGTGCCAGCGCAAACGGACTAGCGGGGATAAATGAGCAGTTCTTC.

The V call is TRBV5-1, the J call TRBJ1-1, with D tentatively TRBD1 (5 bases). Deletions cut 4 bases from V and 1 base from J, with 17 bases between. The CDR3 has 16 amino acids. Germline values: CDR1 SGHRS, CDR2 YFSETQ. The CDR3, as DNA: TGCGCCAGCAGCCGAACGGGGGGTCAGGGGAACACTGAAGCTTTCTTT. As protein: CASSRTGGQGNTEAFF.

The gene calls are TRBV2 and TRBJ1-6, with no clear D. CDR3 length: 15 amino acids. The V gene's germline CDR1 is SNHLY and CDR2 FYNNEI. Trimming removed 1 base from V and 8 bases from J, with 12 bases in between. The CDR3 nucleotides are TGTGCCAGCAGTGAAGGCAGGCCGCAGTATTCACCCCTCCACTTT. This codes for CASSEGRPQYSPLHF. Full variable domain (remainder filled in from reference TRBV2 and TRBJ1-6): EPEVTQTPSHQVTQMGQEVILRCVPISNHLYFYWYRQILGQKVEFLVSFYNNEISEKSEIFDDQFSVERPDGSNFTLKIRSTKLEDSAMYFCASSEGRPQYSPLHFGNGTRLTVT.

The chain recombines TRBV6-5 with TRBJ1-5; TRBD1 is a possible D gene (6 bases). The V gene's germline CDR1 is MNHEY and CDR2 SVGAGI. Trimming stripped 6 bases from V and 0 bases from J, with 12 bases between. The CDR3 loop spans 15 amino acids. Written as DNA, the CDR3 is TGTGCCAGCAGCACCCGAGGGGGTAGCAATCAGCCCCAGCATTTT. Translated, it gives CASSTRGGSNQPQHF.

The J gene is TRBJ2-5, the V gene TRBV27, with 9 bases fitting TRBD1. The CDR3 runs 15 residues. From germline, CDR1 is MNHEY and CDR2 SMNVEV (reference sequence). V shed 5 bases and J 5 bases; nucleotides not matched to a gene: 9. This CDR3 reads CASSPRDRVWETQYF. The CDR3 bases are TGTGCCAGCAGTCCCCGGGACAGGGTTTGGGAGACCCAGTACTTC.

The chain carries TRBV28 and TRBJ1-2; D unclear. Germline V gene data show CDR1 as MDHEN and CDR2 as SYDVKM. The CDR3 is 11 amino acids. V was clipped by 4 bases and J by 2 bases, with 2 bases between them. The DNA of the CDR3 is TGTGCCAGCAGTTCAAACTATGGCTACACCTTC. Protein product: CASSSNYGYTF.

The chain uses TRBV5-4 and TRBJ2-5; TRBD2 matches 7 bases. The CDR3 consists of 16 residues. Germline V lookup: CDR1 SGHNT, CDR2 YYREEE (reference sequence). V dropped 1 base and J dropped 5; count of bases not matched to a gene: 11. In DNA form, the CDR3 reads TGTGCCAGCAGCTTGCAGACTAGCCCGGCGGGGGAGACCCAGTACTTC. Translation gives CASSLQTSPAGETQYF. The full variable domain, its missing parts supplied by reference TRBV5-4 and TRBJ2-5, is ETGVTQSPTHLIKTRGQQVTLRCSSQSGHNTVSWYQQALGQGPQFIFQYYREEENGRGNFPPRFSGLQFPNYSSELNVNALELDDSALYLCASSLQTSPAGETQYFGPGTRLLVL.

J is TRBJ2-5 and V is TRBV7-2; weak D call: TRBD2 (5 bases). Between the trimmed V and J ends, which lost 2 bases and 5 bases, there was a span of 15 bases. This CDR3 has 15 amino acids. Germline lookup yields CDR1 SGHTA and CDR2 FQGNSA. The CDR3 sequence is CASSLIEGFGETQYF. The CDR3 DNA follows: TGTGCCAGCAGCTTAATCGAGGGCTTTGGCGAGACCCAGTACTTC. Supplemented by reference TRBV7-2 and TRBJ2-5, the full variable domain reads GAGVSQSPSNKVTEKGKDVELRCDPISGHTALYWYRQSLGQGLEFLIYFQGNSAPDKSGLPSDRFSAERTGGSVSTLTIQRTQQEDSAVYLCASSLIEGFGETQYFGPGTRLLVL.

The rearrangement joins TRBV19 to TRBJ2-1; D ambiguous. The CDR3 sequence is 12 residues long. Germline CDR1 is LNHDA and CDR2 is SQIVND (reference sequence). Trimming stripped 4 bases from V and 10 bases from J, with 11 bases between. Here the CDR3 DNA reads TGTGCCAGTAGTACAAGCCCTAGGGAGCAGTTCTTC. Its protein is CASSTSPREQFF.

The V and J genes are TRBV29-1 and TRBJ2-1; D possibly corresponds to TRBD1 (6 bases). Germline V gene lookup returns CDR1 SQVTM and CDR2 ANQGSEA. The CDR3 sequence is 13 residues long. V was trimmed by 8 bases and J by 10 bases, leaving 21 bases between them. The CDR3 DNA reads as TGCAGCTTACAGGCAGGGGTTCTGAGGGAGCAGTTCTTC. Amino acid sequence: CSLQAGVLREQFF.

This clone has only a few counts. The genes are TRBV5-4 and TRBJ2-7, with a tentative D call TRBD2 (6 bases). The CDR3 runs to 12 residues. The germline V gene encodes CDR1 SGHNT and CDR2 YYREEE (reference sequence). Trimming removed 4 bases at V and 7 bases at J, with 12 bases between. The CDR3 nucleotides read TGTGCCAGCAGCCTCCACCGGGGGGAGCAGTACTTC. Amino acids: CASSLHRGEQYF.